This TCR beta chain is from a study of cytomegalovirus exposure and HLA in healthy donors. PCR amplification relied on 60 Vbeta primers (plus 13 Jbeta primers). Sequenced by immunoSEQ multiplex PCR; TCRdb stores in-frame clones only, minus some. The sample lists some 130,000 clones, 70% to 80% occurring once. V lost 0 bases, J lost 5 bases, and 13 bases lay in between. The germline V gene has CDR1 LNHNV and CDR2 YYDKDF (reference sequence). The CDR3 loop spans 15 amino acids. This TCR was recovered from a man aged 25-45 years in good health and CMV-seronegative. The sequencing input was PBMCs. This sequence joins TRBV15 and TRBJ1-1; the D is unclear. CDR3 protein: CATSREYGGVTEAFF. The CDR3, as DNA: TGTGCCACCAGCAGAGAGTACGGAGGCGTGACTGAAGCTTTCTTT.